This TCR beta chain is drawn from a study of OX40 agonist ivuxolimab in advanced cancers. Findings and limits, study-wide: Compared with others, partial responders at 0.1-3.0 mg/kg displayed clonal expansion among the lowest.

Clones were read by immunoSEQ multiplex PCR, and TCRdb kept only the in-frame ones, dropping some. The sample lists roughly 70,000 clones; 65% to 90% were seen once. This clone occurred a few times. The antigen is undetermined. The CDR3 is 15 amino acids. CDR1 is LGHNT, CDR2 FRNRAP, per germline. V lost 5 bases and J 0 bases, leaving 11 bases between the germline ends. The receptor was derived from an adult with an advanced solid tumor such as melanoma, head and neck, liver or kidney cancer. The specimen was CD4+ or CD8+ T cells sorted from blood, collected in a trial of the OX40 agonist ivuxolimab. This chain uses TRBV12-5 with TRBJ1-5; no clear D gene. In DNA, the CDR3 is TGTGCTAGTGGTGCGGGGATCAATAGCAATCAGCCCCAGCATTTT. Encoded protein: CASGAGINSNQPQHF.